These 14 T cell receptor beta chains originate from one sample sequenced in a study of blood T cell repertoires in COVID-19. Generated by immunoSEQ multiplex PCR, the TCRdb table keeps only in-frame clones and is missing some. The sample has about 210,000 clones, less than 90% seen once. Sequencing was done on a sample of peripheral blood. These TCRs come from a man aged 70-80 years with acute or convalescent COVID-19.

This chain uses TRBV7-6 with TRBJ2-2; 12 bases map to TRBD2. Germline CDR1 SGHVS, CDR2 FNYEAQ. This CDR3 has 15 amino acids. V dropped 4 bases and J dropped 7; count of bases not matched to a gene: 4. CDR3 bases: TGTGCCAGCAGCTCGGGACTAGCGGGCCTCGGGGAGCTGTTTTTT. Encoded protein: CASSSGLAGLGELFF.

The rearrangement links TRBV6-5 to TRBJ2-7; TRBD2 matches at 9 bases. Trimming cost V 2 bases and J 5 bases; bases outside gene matches: 7. Per germline, CDR1 MNHEY and CDR2 SVGAGI. CDR3 length equals 15 residues. CDR3 loop: CASSYAGGPENEQYF. CDR3 bases: TGTGCCAGCAGTTACGCGGGAGGGCCGGAAAACGAGCAGTACTTC.

This chain connects TRBV6-5 to TRBJ2-7; TRBD2 aligns across 11 bases. V lost 2 bases, J lost 0 bases, and 3 bases stayed unmatched. CDR1 is MNHEY, CDR2 SVGAGI, per germline. This CDR3 is built from 16 residues. The CDR3 spells CASSYGGTSGSYEQYF. The CDR3 DNA sequence: TGTGCCAGCAGTTACGGAGGGACTAGCGGCTCCTACGAGCAGTACTTC.

This clone has a handful of counts. This chain uses TRBV7-2 with TRBJ2-2; 8 nucleotides match TRBD2. The CDR3 runs 15 residues. CDR1 is SGHTA and CDR2 is FQGNSA in the germline V gene. V was pared by 5 bases and J by 2 bases, with 4 bases of the junction left unmatched. CDR3 DNA: TGTGCCAGCAGCACCTTAGCGGGAAACACCGGGGAGCTGTTTTTT. Amino acid sequence: CASSTLAGNTGELFF.

V gene TRBV19 combines with J gene TRBJ1-6, with TRBD1 matching over 8 bases. The CDR3 is 15 amino acids. Germline CDR1 reads LNHDA; CDR2 reads SQIVND (reference sequence). V was clipped by 5 bases and J by 8 bases; unmatched bases: 8. CDR3 protein: CASSLNDRGDSPLHF. As DNA, the CDR3 is TGTGCCAGTAGTCTCAACGACAGGGGAGATTCACCCCTCCACTTT. Supplemented by reference TRBV19 and TRBJ1-6, the full variable domain reads DGGITQSPKYLFRKEGQNVTLSCEQNLNHDAMYWYRQDPGQGLRLIYYSQIVNDFQKGDIAEGYSVSREKKESFPLTVTSAQKNPTAFYLCASSLNDRGDSPLHFGNGTRLTVT.

The V and J genes are TRBV25-1 and TRBJ1-6; no definite D call. From germline, CDR1 is MGHDK and CDR2 SYGVNS. V shed 3 bases and J shed 10 bases, with 7 bases lying between them. This CDR3 is built from 12 residues. This CDR3 is CASSEAVSPLHF. As DNA, the CDR3 is TGTGCCAGCAGTGAGGCCGTGTCACCCCTCCACTTT.

The V call is TRBV10-3, the J call TRBJ2-2; D is perhaps TRBD2 (6 bases). Germline-derived CDR1 and CDR2 are ENHRY and SYGVKD. This CDR3 contains 14 residues. Trimming shortened V by 6 bases and J by 7 bases, and 15 bases separated the two germline ends. The CDR3 DNA sequence: TGTGCCATCAGGCCTGGAAGCGGGCACGGGGAGCTGTTTTTT. Translation: CAIRPGSGHGELFF.

This sequence joins TRBV6-1 and TRBJ2-7; 9 nucleotides match TRBD1. Per the germline V gene, CDR1 is MNHNS and CDR2 is SASEGT. CDR3 length equals 15 residues. The junction had 3 bases not matched to a gene; V was cut back by 3 bases and J by 0 bases. The CDR3 bases are TGTGCCAGCAGTGAGACAGGGGGGAACTCCTACGAGCAGTACTTC. Translation gives CASSETGGNSYEQYF.

V is TRBV6-5 and J is TRBJ2-4; tentatively, D is TRBD2 (7 bases). The CDR3 loop spans 14 amino acids. Between the trimmed V and J ends, which lost 6 bases and 8 bases, there was a span of 17 bases. CDR1 is MNHEY and CDR2 is SVGAGI in the germline V gene. CDR3 coding DNA: TGTGCCAGCAGCTGGAGAGGGAGGGGGGACATTCAGTACTTC. This gives the protein CASSWRGRGDIQYF.

The gene calls are TRBV19 and TRBJ2-4; D uncertain. Looked up from germline, CDR1 is LNHDA and CDR2 is SQIVND (reference sequence). Trimming removed 3 bases at V and 0 bases at J, with 9 bases between. The CDR3 runs to 15 residues. The chain's CDR3 is CASSIQWLAKNIQYF. The CDR3 DNA sequence: TGTGCCAGTAGTATCCAGTGGCTAGCCAAAAACATTCAGTACTTC.

This CDR3 is CASSIRTSGTSYNEQFF. CDR3 DNA: TGTGCCAGCAGCATTCGGACTAGCGGGACGTCCTACAATGAGCAGTTCTTC. The chain joins TRBV7-8 to TRBJ2-1, with 12 bases fitting TRBD2. The J segment lost 1 base and the V segment lost 5 bases, leaving 6 bases of the junction unmatched. The CDR3 spans 17 residues. The germline gives CDR1 SGHVS, CDR2 FQNEAQ.

The rearrangement joins TRBV29-1 to TRBJ2-2; 7 positions match TRBD2. Germline trimming cut 5 bases from V and 5 bases from J; bases unmatched to any gene: 8. CDR1 is SQVTM, CDR2 ANQGSEA, per germline. The CDR3 is 14 amino acids. Written as DNA, the CDR3 is TGCAGCGTTCCGACTAGCTTTCAAACCGGGGAGCTGTTTTTT. Translation gives CSVPTSFQTGELFF.

This chain connects TRBV5-1 to TRBJ2-2; a weak D match, TRBD2 (5 bases). V lost 1 base, J lost 6 bases, and 7 bases lay in between. Germline V gene data show CDR1 as SGHRS and CDR2 as YFSETQ. The CDR3 spans 13 residues. This CDR3 is CASSLRGAGELFF. The CDR3 region has the DNA TGCGCCAGCAGCTTGCGGGGTGCCGGGGAGCTGTTTTTT.

V is TRBV28 and J is TRBJ1-4; 9 bases agree with TRBD1. The V segment lost 0 bases and the J segment 3 bases; nucleotides outside the gene matches: 5. The CDR3 runs 17 residues. Looked up from germline, CDR1 is MDHEN and CDR2 is SYDVKM. The CDR3 protein is CASSLWDTGGPNEKLFF. CDR3 nucleotide sequence: TGTGCCAGCAGTTTATGGGACACAGGGGGCCCTAATGAAAAACTGTTTTTT.